The rows below give T cell receptor delta chains drawn from one sample of a study of Vδ1+ human thymocytes. TCRdb re-analyzed the multiplex PCR reads via CATT. The sample contains under 30,000 delta-chain clones, under 8.5% of which appear only once. Sequencing was carried out using Vdelta1+ gamma-delta thymocytes from the thymus. These receptors were taken from a girl in the first two years of life who had congenital heart surgery. Both conserved end residues are part of each CDR3. Each record gives: CDR3 length, V gene, clone size, D gene, J gene, CDR3 protein, CDR3 DNA. The D gene is left open where the match is weak. Size values are once, few and many counts, or a class for expanded clones, and some rows have none.

19	TRDV1	-	-	TRDJ1	CALGELLPVLGLYTDKLIF	TGTGCTCTTGGGGAACTTCTCCCGGTACTGGGACTGTACACCGATAAACTCATCTTT
15	TRDV1	-	-	TRDJ1	CALGNGGGDADKLIF	TGTGCTCTTGGGAACGGAGGAGGGGATGCCGATAAACTCATCTTT
18	TRDV1	few	-	TRDJ1	CALGEPRQVDTSTDKLIF	TGTGCTCTTGGGGAACCGAGGCAGGTGGATACCTCGACCGATAAACTCATCTTT
16	TRDV1	-	TRDD3	TRDJ1	CALGKPVLGDTLRLIF	TGTGCTCTTGGGAAACCAGTACTGGGGGATACTCTGAGACTCATCTTT
18	TRDV1	-	TRDD3	TRDJ1	CALGELPWGIRGTDKLIF	TGTGCCCTTGGGGAACTCCCCTGGGGGATACGGGGCACCGATAAACTCATCTTT
25	TRDV1	few	TRDD3	TRDJ1	CALGDKLIPVWGTPPRGLYTDKLIF	TGTGCTCTTGGGGATAAACTGATTCCTGTCTGGGGGACACCCCCCCGGGGGTTGTACACCGATAAACTCATCTTT
15	TRDV1	-	-	TRDJ1	CALGERGDGADKLIF	TGTGCTCTTGGGGAACGGGGTGATGGAGCCGATAAACTCATCTTT
16	TRDV1	few	TRDD3	TRDJ1	CALGVPPLGDRDKLIF	TGTGCTCTTGGGGTCCCCCCACTGGGGGATAGAGATAAACTCATCTTT
16	TRDV1	few	TRDD3	TRDJ1	CALGSKYWGIPDKLIF	TGTGCTCTTGGTTCTAAGTACTGGGGGATTCCCGATAAACTCATCTTT
21	TRDV1	-	TRDD3	TRDJ1	CALGEDSDRIGGPPYTDKLIF	TGTGCTCTTGGGGAAGACAGCGACCGGATTGGGGGACCCCCGTACACCGATAAACTCATCTTT
14	TRDV1	-	-	TRDJ1	CALGDNFCTDKLIF	TGTGCTCTTGGGGACAACTTCTGTACCGATAAACTCATCTTT
14	TRDV1	few	-	TRDJ1	CALGEPQSYGKLIF	TGTGCTCTTGGGGAACCGCAGTCGTACGGGAAACTCATCTTT
22	TRDV1	few	TRDD3	TRDJ1	CALGEQSFLYWGKRGYTDKLIF	TGTGCTCTTGGGGAACAAAGTTTCCTATACTGGGGGAAAAGGGGATACACCGATAAACTCATCTTT
21	TRDV1	few	TRDD3	TRDJ1	CALGEISHRTGGTSYTDKLIF	TGTGCTCTTGGGGAAATATCCCATCGTACTGGGGGAACCTCTTACACCGATAAACTCATCTTT
21	TRDV1	few	-	TRDJ1	CALGASFLRYWGKGYTDKLIF	TGTGCTCTTGGGGCCTCCTTCCTAAGGTACTGGGGAAAGGGGTACACCGATAAACTCATCTTT
19	TRDV3	-	TRDD3	TRDJ1	CAFIGRRRMGDTPSNKLIF	TGTGCCTTTATAGGACGGCGCCGAATGGGGGATACGCCGTCCAATAAACTCATCTTT
18	TRDV1	few	-	TRDJ1	CALSNFLGGSLYTDKLIF	TGTGCTCTCTCGAACTTCCTAGGGGGATCCCTGTACACCGATAAACTCATCTTT
28	TRDV1	-	TRDD3	TRDJ1	CALGEGDSAFFRTGGSDPHADLPDKLIF	TGTGCTCTTGGGGAAGGGGACTCCGCCTTCTTCCGTACTGGGGGATCGGACCCCCACGCCGACTTACCCGATAAACTCATCTTT
17	TRDV1	-	-	TRDJ1	CALRHFNRGVLSDKLIF	TGTGCTCTCAGACATTTTAACCGGGGGGTACTGTCCGATAAACTCATCTTT
18	TRDV1	-	TRDD3	TRDJ1	CALGEPQMGDRRTDKLIF	TGTGCTCTTGGGGAACCTCAAATGGGGGATAGGAGGACCGATAAACTCATCTTT
21	TRDV1	few	TRDD3	TRDJ1	CALGERGIWTYGLGDADKLIF	TGTGCTCTTGGGGAGCGTGGGATTTGGACCTACGGGCTGGGGGATGCCGATAAACTCATCTTT
16	TRDV1	-	-	TRDJ1	CALEDPTLEYTDKLIF	TGTGCTCTTGAGGACCCCACACTGGAGTACACCGATAAACTCATCTTT
17	TRDV1	-	TRDD3	TRDJ1	CALGERLGDTLPDKLIF	TGTGCTCTTGGGGAACGGCTGGGGGATACTTTACCCGATAAACTCATCTTT
21	TRDV1	-	TRDD3	TRDJ1	CALGERSLLGDTREYTDKLIF	TGTGCTCTTGGGGAACGTTCATTACTGGGGGATACGCGAGAGTACACCGATAAACTCATCTTT